Listed below are T cell receptor beta chains from one sample, sequenced in a study of blood T cell repertoires in COVID-19. TCRdb's table, derived via immunoSEQ multiplex PCR, lists solely in-frame clones and lacks some. Found here are around 270,000 clones, 75% to 90% of them singletons; the top ten hold approximately 4.3%. Sequencing was performed on peripheral blood. The receptors were sampled from a man aged 35 to 55 with acute or convalescent COVID-19. CDR3s include the opening cysteine and the closing phenylalanine or tryptophan. D genes are given only for firm matches. The size of a clone is reported for some rows only, either as once, few or many, or as a class for expanded clones.

NA	NA	TRBV7-2	TRBJ1-5	CASSYDRSNQPQHF	TGTGCCAGCAGCTACGACAGAAGCAATCAGCCCCAGCATTTT
NA	NA	TRBV24-1	TRBJ2-7	CATTPCSDRSTYEQYF	TGTGCCACCACTCCATGCAGCGACAGGTCCACCTACGAGCAGTACTTC
NA	once	TRBV5-1	TRBJ1-4	CASSLDQPGEKLFF	TGCGCCAGCAGCCTGGATCAGCCGGGGGAAAAACTGTTTTTT
TRBD2	NA	TRBV11-2	TRBJ2-7	CASSHPSGEWYEQYF	TGTGCCAGCAGCCACCCTAGCGGGGAGTGGTACGAGCAGTACTTC
TRBD1	NA	TRBV6-2/TRBV6-3	TRBJ1-1	CASSLPDREAFF	TGTGCCAGCAGCCTACCGGACAGGGAAGCTTTCTTT
NA	once	TRBV12-5	TRBJ1-5	CATSGTRNSNQPQHF	TGTGCTACCTCCGGGACAAGGAATAGCAATCAGCCCCAGCATTTT
TRBD1	NA	TRBV6-6	TRBJ1-1	CATLRDSLEAFF	TGTGCCACCCTAAGGGACAGCCTTGAAGCTTTCTTT
TRBD1	NA	TRBV6-5	TRBJ2-2	CASSPMGQPTGELFF	TGTGCCAGCAGCCCAATGGGACAGCCCACCGGGGAGCTGTTTTTT
TRBD1	NA	TRBV28	TRBJ1-4	CASSPLTGTGLFEKLFF	TGTGCCAGCAGTCCACTTACCGGGACAGGGTTATTTGAAAAACTGTTTTTT
NA	NA	TRBV7-9	TRBJ1-1	CASSLDKAGSLIF	TGTGCCAGCAGCTTAGATAAGGCAGGGTCCTTAATATTT
TRBD1	NA	TRBV6-1	TRBJ2-3	CASSEKARFGTGSDTQYF	TGTGCCAGCAGTGAAAAAGCAAGATTCGGGACAGGCTCCGATACGCAGTATTTT
TRBD2	NA	TRBV25-1	TRBJ2-3	CASSPIPGLASTDTQYF	TGTGCCAGCAGTCCTATCCCGGGACTAGCGAGCACAGATACGCAGTATTTT
NA	NA	TRBV2	TRBJ1-2	CASSPQGPSAGYTF	TGTGCCAGCAGTCCACAGGGACCCTCTGCTGGCTACACCTTC
TRBD1	NA	TRBV5-1	TRBJ1-4	CASSALGGTGEDEKLFF	TGCGCCAGCAGCGCGCTCGGAGGGACAGGGGAAGATGAAAAACTGTTTTTT
NA	NA	TRBV2	TRBJ1-1	CASSEEGSSTEAFF	TGTGCCAGCAGTGAGGAGGGCAGTAGCACTGAAGCTTTCTTT
NA	few	TRBV10-3	TRBJ2-6	CAISESGRPSGANVLTF	TGTGCCATCAGTGAGTCCGGCAGGCCCTCTGGGGCCAACGTCCTGACTTTC
TRBD2	NA	TRBV7-2	TRBJ2-1	CASSWGGTPEGQFF	TGTGCCAGCAGCTGGGGGGGGACTCCCGAGGGGCAGTTCTTC
NA	NA	TRBV5-1	TRBJ1-4	CASSLGDPGREKLFF	TGCGCCAGCAGCTTGGGGGACCCAGGGAGGGAAAAACTGTTTTTT
TRBD1	NA	TRBV29-1	TRBJ1-2	CSVRDRDNYGYTF	TGCAGCGTCCGGGACAGGGACAACTATGGCTACACCTTC
TRBD2	NA	TRBV9	TRBJ2-1	CASSVTSGGAEQFF	TGTGCCAGCAGCGTGACTAGCGGGGGGGCTGAGCAGTTCTTC
TRBD1	NA	TRBV5-1	TRBJ1-6	CASSIGLGGFSPLHF	TGCGCCAGCAGCATTGGCCTAGGGGGCTTTTCACCCCTCCACTTT
TRBD1	NA	TRBV27	TRBJ2-7	CASAPYPGQGFEQYF	TGTGCCAGCGCGCCATATCCGGGACAGGGGTTCGAACAGTACTTC
NA	NA	TRBV25-1	TRBJ1-4	CASSDGSGGEKLFF	TGTGCCAGCAGTGATGGGTCGGGGGGTGAAAAACTGTTTTTT
NA	once	TRBV30	TRBJ1-4	CAWTGPNEKLFF	TGTGCCTGGACAGGCCCTAATGAAAAACTGTTTTTT
NA	NA	TRBV19	TRBJ2-6	CASTESGANVLTF	TGTGCCAGTACCGAGTCTGGGGCCAACGTCCTGACTTTC
TRBD1	NA	TRBV2	TRBJ1-6	CASSERQGAYSPLHF	TGTGCCAGCAGTGAACGGCAGGGGGCATATTCACCCCTCCACTTT
NA	NA	TRBV28	TRBJ1-1	CASSLTATEAFF	TGTGCCAGCAGTTTAACTGCCACTGAAGCTTTCTTT
NA	NA	TRBV5-6	TRBJ2-7	CASSFAGKNEQYF	TGTGCCAGCAGCTTTGCAGGGAAGAACGAGCAGTACTTC
TRBD1	NA	TRBV2	TRBJ2-6	CASDRGLFSGANVLTF	TGTGCCAGCGACAGGGGCCTTTTTTCTGGGGCCAACGTCCTGACTTTC
NA	NA	TRBV19	TRBJ1-1	CASTTRGFGNTEAFF	TGTGCCAGTACCACCCGGGGATTTGGGAACACTGAAGCTTTCTTT
TRBD1	NA	TRBV10-1	TRBJ1-1	CASSSGTGTTEAFF	TGCGCCAGCAGCTCCGGGACAGGGACCACTGAAGCTTTCTTT
NA	NA	TRBV5-1	TRBJ2-3	CASSSSVGTDTQYF	TGCGCCAGCAGCTCTAGCGTCGGGACAGATACGCAGTATTTT
NA	NA	TRBV6-5	TRBJ2-5	CASRAPRGTQYF	TGTGCCAGCAGGGCCCCGAGAGGGACCCAGTACTTC
NA	NA	TRBV18	TRBJ1-5	CASSPERTAIIANQPQHF	TGTGCCAGCTCACCAGAGAGGACAGCGATTATAGCAAATCAGCCCCAGCATTTT
TRBD2	NA	TRBV3-1/TRBV3-2	TRBJ2-3	CASSPGMASGFTDTQYF	TGTGCCAGCAGTCCCGGGATGGCTAGCGGGTTCACAGATACGCAGTATTTT
NA	NA	TRBV5-1	TRBJ1-1	CASSIGANTEAFF	TGCGCCAGCAGCATAGGAGCGAACACTGAAGCTTTCTTT
NA	NA	TRBV12-3/TRBV12-4	TRBJ1-2	CASSFWSGDGYTF	TGTGCCAGCAGTTTTTGGTCAGGGGATGGCTACACCTTC
TRBD1	NA	TRBV6-5	TRBJ2-1	CASTQQGSLYNEQFF	TGTGCCAGCACCCAACAGGGGAGTCTATACAATGAGCAGTTCTTC
NA	NA	TRBV30	TRBJ2-7	CAWCPQGVISYEQYF	TGTGCCTGGTGCCCACAGGGAGTTATATCCTACGAGCAGTACTTC
TRBD1	NA	TRBV3-1/TRBV3-2	TRBJ1-5	CASSWGQNQPQHF	TGTGCCAGCAGCTGGGGACAGAATCAGCCCCAGCATTTT
NA	NA	TRBV6-1	TRBJ1-2	CASSERTGNYGYTF	TGTGCCAGCAGTGAACGAACAGGGAACTATGGCTACACCTTC
TRBD1	NA	TRBV5-4	TRBJ1-2	CASSLSDREGYTF	TGTGCCAGCAGCCTAAGCGACAGGGAAGGCTACACCTTC
TRBD1	NA	TRBV6-5	TRBJ1-2	CASTKTGAQNYGYTF	TGTGCCAGCACAAAGACAGGGGCGCAAAACTATGGCTACACCTTC
NA	few	TRBV11-3	TRBJ2-7	CASSLDRGEQYF	TGTGCCAGCAGCTTAGATCGCGGGGAGCAGTACTTC